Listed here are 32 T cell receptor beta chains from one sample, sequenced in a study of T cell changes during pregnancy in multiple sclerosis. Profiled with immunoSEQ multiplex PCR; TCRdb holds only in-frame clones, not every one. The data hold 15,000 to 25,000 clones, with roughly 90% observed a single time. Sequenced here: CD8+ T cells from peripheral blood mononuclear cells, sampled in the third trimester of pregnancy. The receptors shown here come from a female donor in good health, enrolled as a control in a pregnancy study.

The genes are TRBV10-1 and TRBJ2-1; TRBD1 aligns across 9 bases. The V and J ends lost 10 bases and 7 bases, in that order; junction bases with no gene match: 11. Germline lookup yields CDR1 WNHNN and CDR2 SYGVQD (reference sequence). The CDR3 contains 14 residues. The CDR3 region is CATSDRGIGNEQFF. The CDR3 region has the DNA TGCGCCACCTCGGACAGGGGAATAGGAAATGAGCAGTTCTTC.

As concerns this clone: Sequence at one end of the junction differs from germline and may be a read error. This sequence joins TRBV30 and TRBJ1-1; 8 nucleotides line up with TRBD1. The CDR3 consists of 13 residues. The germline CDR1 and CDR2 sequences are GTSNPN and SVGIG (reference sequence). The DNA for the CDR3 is TGTGCCCGGAGTGTAGACAGGGGCACTGAAGCTTTCTTT. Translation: CARSVDRGTEAFF.

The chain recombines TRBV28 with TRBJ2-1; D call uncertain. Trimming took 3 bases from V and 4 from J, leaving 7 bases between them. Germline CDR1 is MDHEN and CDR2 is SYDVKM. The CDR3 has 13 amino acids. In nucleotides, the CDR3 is TGTGCCAGCAGTTTGCCGGTGTACAATGAGCAGTTCTTC. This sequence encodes CASSLPVYNEQFF.

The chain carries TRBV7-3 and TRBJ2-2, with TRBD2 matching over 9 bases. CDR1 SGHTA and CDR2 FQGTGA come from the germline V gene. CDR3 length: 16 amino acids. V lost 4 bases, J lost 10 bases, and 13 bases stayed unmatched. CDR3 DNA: TGTGCCAGCAGCTCACCGACTAGCGGAGGGGCTGAGGAGCTGTTTTTT. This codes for CASSSPTSGGAEELFF.

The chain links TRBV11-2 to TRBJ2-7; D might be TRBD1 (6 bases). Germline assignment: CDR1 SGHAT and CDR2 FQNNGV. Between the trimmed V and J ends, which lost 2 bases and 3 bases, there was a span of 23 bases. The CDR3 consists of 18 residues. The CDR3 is CASSLLPATGKYGYEQYF. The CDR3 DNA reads TGTGCCAGCAGCTTACTCCCCGCTACAGGGAAGTACGGCTACGAGCAGTACTTC.

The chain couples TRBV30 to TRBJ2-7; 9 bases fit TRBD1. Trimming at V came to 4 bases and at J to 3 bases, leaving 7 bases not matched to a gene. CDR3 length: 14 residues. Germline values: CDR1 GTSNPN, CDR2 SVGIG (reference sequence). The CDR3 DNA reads TGTGCCTGGACACCGGGACAGGGCCTCTACGAGCAGTACTTC. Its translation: CAWTPGQGLYEQYF.

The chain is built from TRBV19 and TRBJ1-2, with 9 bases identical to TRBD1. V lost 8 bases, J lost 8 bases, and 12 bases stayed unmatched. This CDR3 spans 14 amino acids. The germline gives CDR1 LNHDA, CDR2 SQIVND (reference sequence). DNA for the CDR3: TGTGCCAGTGATTCGACGAGGACAGGGGTAGGCTACACCTTC. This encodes CASDSTRTGVGYTF. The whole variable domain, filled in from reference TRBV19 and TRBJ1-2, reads DGGITQSPKYLFRKEGQNVTLSCEQNLNHDAMYWYRQDPGQGLRLIYYSQIVNDFQKGDIAEGYSVSREKKESFPLTVTSAQKNPTAFYLCASDSTRTGVGYTFGSGTRLTVV.

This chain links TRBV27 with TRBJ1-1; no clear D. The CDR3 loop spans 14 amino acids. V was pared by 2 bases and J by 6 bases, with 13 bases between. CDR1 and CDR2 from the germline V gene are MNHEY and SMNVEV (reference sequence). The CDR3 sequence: CASSLMGGLAEAFF. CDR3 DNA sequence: TGTGCCAGCAGTTTAATGGGAGGGCTCGCTGAAGCTTTCTTT.

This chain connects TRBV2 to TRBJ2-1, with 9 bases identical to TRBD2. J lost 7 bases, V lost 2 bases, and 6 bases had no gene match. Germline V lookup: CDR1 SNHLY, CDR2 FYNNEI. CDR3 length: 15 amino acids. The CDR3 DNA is TGTGCCAGCAGTGAAAGGATAGCGGGGGTGAATGAGCAGTTCTTC. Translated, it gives CASSERIAGVNEQFF.

The CDR3 reads CASSRLQGTEAFF. CDR3 nucleotide sequence: TGTGCCAGCAGCCGTCTACAGGGGACTGAAGCTTTCTTT. This sequence joins TRBV7-3 and TRBJ1-1; the match to TRBD1 covers 7 bases. CDR1 SGHTA and CDR2 FQGTGA come from the germline V gene. V gave up 5 bases and J gave up 5 bases; unmatched junction bases: 5. CDR3 length equals 13 residues. The whole variable domain, remainder taken from reference TRBV7-3 and TRBJ1-1, is GAGVSQTPSNKVTEKGKYVELRCDPISGHTALYWYRQSLGQGPEFLIYFQGTGAADDSGLPNDRFFAVRPEGSVSTLKIQRTERGDSAVYLCASSRLQGTEAFFGQGTRLTVV.

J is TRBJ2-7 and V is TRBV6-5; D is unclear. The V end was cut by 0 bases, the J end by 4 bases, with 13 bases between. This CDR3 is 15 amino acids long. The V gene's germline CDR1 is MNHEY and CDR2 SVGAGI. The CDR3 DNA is TGTGCCAGCAGTTACTCTTGGGCAGAAGGATACGAGCAGTACTTC. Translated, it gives CASSYSWAEGYEQYF.

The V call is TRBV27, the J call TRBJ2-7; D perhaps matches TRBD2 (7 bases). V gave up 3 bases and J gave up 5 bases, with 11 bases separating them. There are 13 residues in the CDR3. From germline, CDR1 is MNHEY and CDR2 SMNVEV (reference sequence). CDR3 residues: CASSFGGQNEQYF. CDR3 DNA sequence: TGTGCCAGCAGTTTCGGGGGGCAGAACGAGCAGTACTTC.

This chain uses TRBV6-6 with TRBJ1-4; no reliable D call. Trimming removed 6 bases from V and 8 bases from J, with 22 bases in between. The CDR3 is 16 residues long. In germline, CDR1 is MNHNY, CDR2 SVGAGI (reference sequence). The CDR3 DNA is TGTGCCAGCAGCCCCCGGGAAATTAGTGTATTCGAAAAACTGTTTTTT. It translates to CASSPREISVFEKLFF.

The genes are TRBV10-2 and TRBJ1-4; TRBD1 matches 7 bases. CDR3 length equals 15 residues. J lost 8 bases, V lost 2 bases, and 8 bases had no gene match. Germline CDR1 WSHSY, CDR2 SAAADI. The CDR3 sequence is CASSERDRVGEKLFF. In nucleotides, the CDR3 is TGCGCCAGCAGTGAGCGCGACAGGGTTGGCGAAAAACTGTTTTTT.

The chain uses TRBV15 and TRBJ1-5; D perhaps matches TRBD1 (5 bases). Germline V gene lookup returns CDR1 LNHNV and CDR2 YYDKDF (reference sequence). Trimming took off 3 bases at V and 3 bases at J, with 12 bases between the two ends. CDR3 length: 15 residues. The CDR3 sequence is CATSRTDSVNQPQHF. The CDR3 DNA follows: TGTGCCACCAGCAGGACAGACTCAGTCAATCAGCCCCAGCATTTT.

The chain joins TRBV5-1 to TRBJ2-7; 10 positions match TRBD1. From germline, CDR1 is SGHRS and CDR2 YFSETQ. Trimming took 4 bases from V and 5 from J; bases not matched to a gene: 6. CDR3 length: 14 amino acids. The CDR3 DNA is TGCGCCAGCAGCGGTGGGGGACAGGGGAACGAGCAGTACTTC. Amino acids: CASSGGGQGNEQYF.

CDR3 bases: TGTGCCAGCAGCCCCGGACAGGGGCACACAGATACGCAGTATTTT. Protein product: CASSPGQGHTDTQYF. V and J are TRBV7-2 and TRBJ2-3; 9 bases are shared with TRBD1. V dropped 5 bases and J dropped 2; count of bases not matched to a gene: 5. CDR3 size: 15 residues. From germline, CDR1 is SGHTA and CDR2 FQGNSA.

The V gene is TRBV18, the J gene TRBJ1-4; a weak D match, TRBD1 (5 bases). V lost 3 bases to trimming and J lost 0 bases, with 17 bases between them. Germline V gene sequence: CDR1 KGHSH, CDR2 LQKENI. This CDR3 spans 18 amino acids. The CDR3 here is CASSPRGERIATNEKLFF. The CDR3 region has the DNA TGTGCCAGCTCACCTAGGGGTGAACGGATTGCAACTAATGAAAAACTGTTTTTT.

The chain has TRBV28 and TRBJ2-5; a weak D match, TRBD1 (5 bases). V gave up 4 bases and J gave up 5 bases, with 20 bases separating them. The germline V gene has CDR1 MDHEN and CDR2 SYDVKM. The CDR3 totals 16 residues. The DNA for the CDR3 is TGTGCCAGCAGTTATATTCAGCCAGGGATGAGGGAGACCCAGTACTTC. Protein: CASSYIQPGMRETQYF. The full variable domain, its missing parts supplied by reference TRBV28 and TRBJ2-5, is DVKVTQSSRYLVKRTGEKVFLECVQDMDHENMFWYRQDPGLGLRLIYFSYDVKMKEKGDIPEGYSVSREKKERFSLILESASTNQTSMYLCASSYIQPGMRETQYFGPGTRLLVL.

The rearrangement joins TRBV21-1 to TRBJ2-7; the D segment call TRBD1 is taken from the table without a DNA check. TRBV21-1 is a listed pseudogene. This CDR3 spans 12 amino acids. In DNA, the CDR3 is TGTGCCAGCAGCCGGACAGGGAACGAGCAGTACTTC. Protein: CASSRTGNEQYF.

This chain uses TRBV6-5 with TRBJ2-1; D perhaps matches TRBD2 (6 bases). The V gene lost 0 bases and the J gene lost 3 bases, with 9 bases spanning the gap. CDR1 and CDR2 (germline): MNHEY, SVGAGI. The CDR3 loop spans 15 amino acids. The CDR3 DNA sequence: TGTGCCAGCAGTTACTCCGAGGGAGGCTACAATGAGCAGTTCTTC. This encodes CASSYSEGGYNEQFF.

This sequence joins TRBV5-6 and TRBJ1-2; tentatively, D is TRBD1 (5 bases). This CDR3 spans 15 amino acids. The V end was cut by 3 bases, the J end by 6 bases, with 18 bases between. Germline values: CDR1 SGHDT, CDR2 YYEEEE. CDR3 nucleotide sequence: TGTGCCAGCAGCTCGACTCCGTGGGGCAGTAATGGCTACACCTTC. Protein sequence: CASSSTPWGSNGYTF.

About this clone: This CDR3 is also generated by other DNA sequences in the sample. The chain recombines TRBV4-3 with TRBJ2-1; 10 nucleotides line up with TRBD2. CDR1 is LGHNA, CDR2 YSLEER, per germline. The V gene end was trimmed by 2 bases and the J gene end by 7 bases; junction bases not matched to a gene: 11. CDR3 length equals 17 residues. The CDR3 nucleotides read TGCGCCAGCAGCCAAAGGGAGGGGCTAGCGGGAGTAAATGAGCAGTTCTTC. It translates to CASSQREGLAGVNEQFF.

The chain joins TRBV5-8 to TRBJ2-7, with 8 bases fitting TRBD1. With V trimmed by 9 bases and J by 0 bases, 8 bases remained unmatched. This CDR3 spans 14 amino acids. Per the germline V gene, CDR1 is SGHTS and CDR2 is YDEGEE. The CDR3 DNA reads TGTGCCACCGTGGACAGGGCAAGCTCCTACGAGCAGTACTTC. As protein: CATVDRASSYEQYF.

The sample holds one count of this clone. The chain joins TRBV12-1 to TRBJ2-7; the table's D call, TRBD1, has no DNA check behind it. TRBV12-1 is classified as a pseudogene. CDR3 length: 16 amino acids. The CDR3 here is CASSFSGREFPYEQYF. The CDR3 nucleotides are TGTGCCAGCAGCTTTAGTGGCAGGGAATTCCCCTACGAGCAGTACTTC.

The CDR3 DNA reads TGTGCCAGCAGCGTAGAGAGCCGACAGGGGAGGAATTCACCCCTCCACTTT. Translated, it gives CASSVESRQGRNSPLHF. The chain carries TRBV9 and TRBJ1-6, with 8 bases fitting TRBD1. J lost 7 bases, V lost 0 bases, and 9 bases had no gene match. Germline-derived CDR1 and CDR2 are SGDLS and YYNGEE. This CDR3 is 17 amino acids long.

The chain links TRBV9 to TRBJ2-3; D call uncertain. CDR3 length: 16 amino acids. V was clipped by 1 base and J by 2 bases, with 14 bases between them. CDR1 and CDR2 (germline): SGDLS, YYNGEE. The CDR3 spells CASSVSATEYTDTQYF. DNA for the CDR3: TGTGCCAGCAGCGTAAGCGCGACGGAATACACAGATACGCAGTATTTT.

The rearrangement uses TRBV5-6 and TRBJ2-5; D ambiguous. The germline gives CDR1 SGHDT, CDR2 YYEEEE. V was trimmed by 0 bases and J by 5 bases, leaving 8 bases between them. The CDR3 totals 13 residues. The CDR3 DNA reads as TGTGCCAGCAGCTTGGTAGAGGTGGAGACCCAGTACTTC. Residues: CASSLVEVETQYF.

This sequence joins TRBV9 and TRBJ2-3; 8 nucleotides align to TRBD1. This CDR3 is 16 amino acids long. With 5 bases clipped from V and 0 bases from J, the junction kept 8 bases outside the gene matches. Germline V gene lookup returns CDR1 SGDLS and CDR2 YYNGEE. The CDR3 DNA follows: TGTGCCAGCAGTGTCGGAACAGGGGGGAGCACAGATACGCAGTATTTT. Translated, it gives CASSVGTGGSTDTQYF. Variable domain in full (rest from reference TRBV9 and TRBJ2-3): DSGVTQTPKHLITATGQRVTLRCSPRSGDLSVYWYQQSLDQGLQFLIQYYNGEERAKGNILERFSAQQFPDLHSELNLSSLELGDSALYFCASSVGTGGSTDTQYFGPGTRLTVL.

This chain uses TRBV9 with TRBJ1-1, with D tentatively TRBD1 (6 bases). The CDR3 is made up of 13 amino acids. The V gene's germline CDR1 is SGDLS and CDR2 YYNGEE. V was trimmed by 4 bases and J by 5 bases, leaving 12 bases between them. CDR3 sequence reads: CASSTGTGTEAFF. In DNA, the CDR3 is TGTGCCAGCAGCACAGGGACCGGGACTGAAGCTTTCTTT.

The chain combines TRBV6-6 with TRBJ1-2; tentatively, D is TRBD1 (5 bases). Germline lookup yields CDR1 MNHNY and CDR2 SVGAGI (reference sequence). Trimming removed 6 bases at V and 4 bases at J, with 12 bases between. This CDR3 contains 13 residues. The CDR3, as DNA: TGTGCCAGCAGCCTGGGACTGATCTATGGCTACACCTTC. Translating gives CASSLGLIYGYTF.

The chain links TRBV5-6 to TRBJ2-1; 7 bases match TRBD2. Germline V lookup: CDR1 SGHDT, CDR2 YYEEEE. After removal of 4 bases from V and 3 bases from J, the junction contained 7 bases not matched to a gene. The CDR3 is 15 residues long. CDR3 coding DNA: TGTGCCAGCAGCGAGGGACTACTTTTCTACAATGAGCAGTTCTTC. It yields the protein CASSEGLLFYNEQFF. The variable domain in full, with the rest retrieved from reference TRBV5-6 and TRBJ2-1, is DAGVTQSPTHLIKTRGQQVTLRCSPKSGHDTVSWYQQALGQGPQFIFQYYEEEERQRGNFPDRFSGHQFPNYSSELNVNALLLGDSALYLCASSEGLLFYNEQFFGPGTRLTVL.